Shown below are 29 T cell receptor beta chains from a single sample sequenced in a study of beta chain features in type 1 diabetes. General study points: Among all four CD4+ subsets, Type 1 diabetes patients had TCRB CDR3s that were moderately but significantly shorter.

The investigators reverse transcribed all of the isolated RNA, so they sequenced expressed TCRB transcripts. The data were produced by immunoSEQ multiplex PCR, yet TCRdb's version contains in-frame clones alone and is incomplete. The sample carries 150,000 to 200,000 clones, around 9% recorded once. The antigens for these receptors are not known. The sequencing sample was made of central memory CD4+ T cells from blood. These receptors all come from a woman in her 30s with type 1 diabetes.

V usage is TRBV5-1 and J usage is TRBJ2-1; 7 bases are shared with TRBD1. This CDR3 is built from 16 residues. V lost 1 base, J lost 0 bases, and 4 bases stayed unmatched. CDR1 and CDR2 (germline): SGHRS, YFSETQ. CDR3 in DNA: TGCGCCAGCAGCTTGTCGGCAGGGGGCTCCTACAATGAGCAGTTCTTC. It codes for CASSLSAGGSYNEQFF.

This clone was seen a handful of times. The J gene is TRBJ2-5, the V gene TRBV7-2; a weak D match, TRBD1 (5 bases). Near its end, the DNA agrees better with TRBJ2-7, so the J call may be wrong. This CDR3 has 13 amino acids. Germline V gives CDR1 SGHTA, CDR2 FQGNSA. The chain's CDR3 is CASSLTGNYEQYF. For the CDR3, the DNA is TGTGCCAGCAGCTTAACAGGCAACTACGAGCAGTACTTC.

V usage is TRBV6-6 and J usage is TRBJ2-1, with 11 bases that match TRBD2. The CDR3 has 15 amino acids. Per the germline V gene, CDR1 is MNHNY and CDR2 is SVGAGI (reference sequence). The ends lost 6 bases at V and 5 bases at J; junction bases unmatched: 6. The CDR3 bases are TGTGCCAGCAGGCCCGGGACTAGCGGAAACAATGAGCAGTTCTTC. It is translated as CASRPGTSGNNEQFF.

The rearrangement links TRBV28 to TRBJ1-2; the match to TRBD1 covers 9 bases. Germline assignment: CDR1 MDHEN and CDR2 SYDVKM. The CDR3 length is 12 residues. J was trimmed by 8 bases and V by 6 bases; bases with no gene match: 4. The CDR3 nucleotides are TGTGCCAGCAGGGACAGGGGAAGCGGCTACACCTTC. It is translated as CASRDRGSGYTF.

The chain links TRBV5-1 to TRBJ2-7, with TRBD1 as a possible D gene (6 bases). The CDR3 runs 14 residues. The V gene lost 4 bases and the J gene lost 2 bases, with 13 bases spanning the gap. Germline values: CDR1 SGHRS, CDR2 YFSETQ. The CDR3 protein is CASSLQGITYEQYF. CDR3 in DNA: TGCGCCAGCAGCCTACAGGGTATTACCTACGAGCAGTACTTC.

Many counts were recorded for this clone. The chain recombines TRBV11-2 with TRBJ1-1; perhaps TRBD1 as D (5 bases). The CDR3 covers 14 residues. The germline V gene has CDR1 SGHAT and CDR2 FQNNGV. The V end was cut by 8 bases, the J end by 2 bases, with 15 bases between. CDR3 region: CASGGAGLNTEAFF. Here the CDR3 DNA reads TGTGCCAGCGGTGGTGCGGGGCTTAACACTGAAGCTTTCTTT.

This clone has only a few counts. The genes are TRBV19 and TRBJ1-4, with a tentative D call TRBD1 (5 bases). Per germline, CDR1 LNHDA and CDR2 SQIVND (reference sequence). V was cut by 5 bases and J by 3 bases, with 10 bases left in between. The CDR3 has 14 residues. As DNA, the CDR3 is TGTGCCAGTAGTCACCAGGGCGCTAATGAAAAACTGTTTTTT. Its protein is CASSHQGANEKLFF. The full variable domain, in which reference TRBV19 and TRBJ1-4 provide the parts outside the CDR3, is DGGITQSPKYLFRKEGQNVTLSCEQNLNHDAMYWYRQDPGQGLRLIYYSQIVNDFQKGDIAEGYSVSREKKESFPLTVTSAQKNPTAFYLCASSHQGANEKLFFGSGTQLSVL.

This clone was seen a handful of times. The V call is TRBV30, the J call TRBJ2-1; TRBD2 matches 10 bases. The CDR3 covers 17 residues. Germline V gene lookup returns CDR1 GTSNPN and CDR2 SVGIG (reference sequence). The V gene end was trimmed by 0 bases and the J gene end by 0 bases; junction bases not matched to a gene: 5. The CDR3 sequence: CAWSVGTSVSSYNEQFF. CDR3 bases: TGTGCCTGGAGTGTCGGGACTAGCGTCAGCTCCTACAATGAGCAGTTCTTC.

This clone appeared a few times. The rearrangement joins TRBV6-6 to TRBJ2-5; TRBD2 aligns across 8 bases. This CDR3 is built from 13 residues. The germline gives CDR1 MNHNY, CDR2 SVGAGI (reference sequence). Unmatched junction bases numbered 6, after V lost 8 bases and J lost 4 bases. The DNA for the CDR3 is TGTGCCAGCGGAGCGGGGGCGGGAGAGACCCAGTACTTC. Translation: CASGAGAGETQYF.

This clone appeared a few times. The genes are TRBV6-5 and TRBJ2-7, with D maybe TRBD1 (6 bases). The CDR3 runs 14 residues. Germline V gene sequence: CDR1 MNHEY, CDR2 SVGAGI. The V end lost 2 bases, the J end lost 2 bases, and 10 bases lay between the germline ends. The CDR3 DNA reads TGTGCCAGCAGTTACGGACAGAGTCCCTACGAGCAGTACTTC. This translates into CASSYGQSPYEQYF.

The CDR3 protein is CASSTTEKETQYF. The CDR3 bases are TGTGCCAGTAGTACGACAGAGAAAGAGACCCAGTACTTC. The chain is built from TRBV19 and TRBJ2-5, with TRBD1 as a possible D gene (5 bases). V lost 4 bases and J 3 bases, leaving 9 bases between the germline ends. Per germline, CDR1 LNHDA and CDR2 SQIVND (reference sequence). This CDR3 region has 13 residues.

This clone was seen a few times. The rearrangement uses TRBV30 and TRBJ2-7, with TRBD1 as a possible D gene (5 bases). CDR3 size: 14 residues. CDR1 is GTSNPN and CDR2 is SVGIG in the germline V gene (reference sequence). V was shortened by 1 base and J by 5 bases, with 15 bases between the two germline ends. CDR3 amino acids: CAWSELTWGNEQYF. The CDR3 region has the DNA TGTGCCTGGAGTGAATTGACTTGGGGCAACGAGCAGTACTTC.

CDR3 protein: CASTRGNFDNEQFF. CDR3 DNA: TGTGCCAGCACGCGCGGGAACTTCGACAATGAGCAGTTCTTC. J is TRBJ2-1 and V is TRBV2; tentative D call: TRBD2 (6 bases). Germline V gives CDR1 SNHLY, CDR2 FYNNEI. V lost 7 bases, J lost 5 bases, and 15 bases lay in between. The CDR3 has 14 amino acids.

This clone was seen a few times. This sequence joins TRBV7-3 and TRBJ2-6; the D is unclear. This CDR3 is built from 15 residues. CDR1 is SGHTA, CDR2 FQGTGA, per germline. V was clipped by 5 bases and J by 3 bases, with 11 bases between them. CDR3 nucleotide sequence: TGTGCCAGCAGCCCCGGCGGTCGTGGGGCCAACGTCCTGACTTTC. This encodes CASSPGGRGANVLTF.

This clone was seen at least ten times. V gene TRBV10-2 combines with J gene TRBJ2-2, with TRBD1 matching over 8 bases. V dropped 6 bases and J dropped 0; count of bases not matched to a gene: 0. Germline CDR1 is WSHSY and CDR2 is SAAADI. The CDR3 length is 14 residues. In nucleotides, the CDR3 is TGCGCCAGCAGACAGGGGGCGAACACCGGGGAGCTGTTTTTT. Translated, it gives CASRQGANTGELFF.

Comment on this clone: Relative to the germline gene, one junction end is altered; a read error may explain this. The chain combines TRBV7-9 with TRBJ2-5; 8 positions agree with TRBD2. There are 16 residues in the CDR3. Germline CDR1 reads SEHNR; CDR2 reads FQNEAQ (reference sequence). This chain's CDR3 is CASSLDSGTREETRYF. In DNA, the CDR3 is TGTGCCAGCAGCTTAGATAGCGGGACTAGAGAAGAGACCCGGTACTTC.

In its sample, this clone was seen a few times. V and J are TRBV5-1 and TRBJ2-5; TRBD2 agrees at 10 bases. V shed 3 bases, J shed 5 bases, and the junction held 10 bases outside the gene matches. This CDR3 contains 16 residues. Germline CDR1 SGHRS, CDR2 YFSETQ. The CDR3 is CASSWASGSSWETQYF. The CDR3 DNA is TGCGCCAGCAGCTGGGCTAGCGGGAGTTCGTGGGAGACCCAGTACTTC.

Here the CDR3 reads CASSQGIRTGVEQYF. The CDR3, as DNA: TGCGCCAGCAGCCAAGGAATTCGGACAGGGGTCGAGCAGTACTTC. The rearrangement joins TRBV4-1 to TRBJ2-5, with TRBD1 identical over 9 bases. The J call may be faulty, since TRBJ2-7 better matches the DNA end. Per germline, CDR1 MGHRA and CDR2 YSYEKL. The CDR3 runs 15 residues.

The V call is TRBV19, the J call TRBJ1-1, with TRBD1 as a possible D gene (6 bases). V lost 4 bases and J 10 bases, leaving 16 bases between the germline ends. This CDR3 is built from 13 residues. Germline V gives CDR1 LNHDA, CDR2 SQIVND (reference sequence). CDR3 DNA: TGTGCCAGTAGTAGTGGAGAGAACAGGGCAGCTTTCTTT. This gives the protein CASSSGENRAAFF.

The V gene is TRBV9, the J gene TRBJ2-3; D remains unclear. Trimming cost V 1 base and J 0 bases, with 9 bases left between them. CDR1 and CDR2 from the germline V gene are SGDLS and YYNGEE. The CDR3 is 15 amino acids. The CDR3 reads CASSVFSSSTDTQYF. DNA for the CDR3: TGTGCCAGCAGCGTATTCAGTTCTAGCACAGATACGCAGTATTTT.

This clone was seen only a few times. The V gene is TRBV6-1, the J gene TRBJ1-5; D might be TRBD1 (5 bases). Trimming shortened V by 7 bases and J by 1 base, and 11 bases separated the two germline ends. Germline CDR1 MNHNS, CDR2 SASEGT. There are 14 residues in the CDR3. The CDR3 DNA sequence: TGTGCCAGCAACCGGGGGGACAGCAATCAGCCCCAGCATTTT. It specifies CASNRGDSNQPQHF.

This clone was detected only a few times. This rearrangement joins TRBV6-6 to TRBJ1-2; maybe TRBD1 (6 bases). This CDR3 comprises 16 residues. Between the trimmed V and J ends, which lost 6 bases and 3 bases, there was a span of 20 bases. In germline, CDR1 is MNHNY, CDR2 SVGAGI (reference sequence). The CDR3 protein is CASSLDSTPRDYGYTF. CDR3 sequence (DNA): TGTGCCAGCAGCTTGGACAGCACTCCCCGCGACTATGGCTACACCTTC.

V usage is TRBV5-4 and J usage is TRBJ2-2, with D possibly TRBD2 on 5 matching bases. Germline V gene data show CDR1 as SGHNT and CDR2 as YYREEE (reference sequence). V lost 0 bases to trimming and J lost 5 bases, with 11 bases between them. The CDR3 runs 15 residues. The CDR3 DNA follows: TGTGCCAGCAGCTTGGGCACTAGAGGAACCGGGGAGCTGTTTTTT. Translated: CASSLGTRGTGELFF.

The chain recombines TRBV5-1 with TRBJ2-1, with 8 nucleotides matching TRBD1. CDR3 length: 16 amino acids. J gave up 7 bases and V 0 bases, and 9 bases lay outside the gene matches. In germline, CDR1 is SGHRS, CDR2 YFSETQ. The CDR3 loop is CASSLAIGQGWNEQFF. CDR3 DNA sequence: TGCGCCAGCAGCTTGGCCATAGGACAGGGATGGAATGAGCAGTTCTTC. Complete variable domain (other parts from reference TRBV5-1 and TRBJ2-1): KAGVTQTPRYLIKTRGQQVTLSCSPISGHRSVSWYQQTPGQGLQFLFEYFSETQRNKGNFPGRFSGRQFSNSRSEMNVSTLELGDSALYLCASSLAIGQGWNEQFFGPGTRLTVL.

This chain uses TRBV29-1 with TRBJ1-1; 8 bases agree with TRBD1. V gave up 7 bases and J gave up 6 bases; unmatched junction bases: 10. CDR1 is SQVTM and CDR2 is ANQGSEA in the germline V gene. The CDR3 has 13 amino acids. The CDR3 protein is CSANLDRASEAFF. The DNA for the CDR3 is TGCAGCGCCAACCTGGACAGGGCTTCTGAAGCTTTCTTT.

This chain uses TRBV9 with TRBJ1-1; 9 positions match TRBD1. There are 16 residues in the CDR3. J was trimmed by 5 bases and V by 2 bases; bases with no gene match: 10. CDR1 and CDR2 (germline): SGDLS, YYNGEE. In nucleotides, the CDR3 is TGTGCCAGCAGCGTGAATACAGGGGGCGCGTGGACTGAAGCTTTCTTT. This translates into CASSVNTGGAWTEAFF.

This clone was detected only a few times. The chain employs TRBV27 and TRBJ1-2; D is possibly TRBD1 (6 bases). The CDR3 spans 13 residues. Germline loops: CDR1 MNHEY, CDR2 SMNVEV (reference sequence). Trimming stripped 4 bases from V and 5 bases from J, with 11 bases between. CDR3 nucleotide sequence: TGTGCCAGCAGTTCCACAGGGCGGTATGGCTACACCTTC. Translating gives CASSSTGRYGYTF.

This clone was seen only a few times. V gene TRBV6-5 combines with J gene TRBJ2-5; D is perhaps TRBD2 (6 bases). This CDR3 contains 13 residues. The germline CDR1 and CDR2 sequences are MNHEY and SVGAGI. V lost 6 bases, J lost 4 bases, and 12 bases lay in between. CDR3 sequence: CASRIRGGETQYF. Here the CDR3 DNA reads TGTGCCAGCAGAATTAGGGGAGGAGAGACCCAGTACTTC.

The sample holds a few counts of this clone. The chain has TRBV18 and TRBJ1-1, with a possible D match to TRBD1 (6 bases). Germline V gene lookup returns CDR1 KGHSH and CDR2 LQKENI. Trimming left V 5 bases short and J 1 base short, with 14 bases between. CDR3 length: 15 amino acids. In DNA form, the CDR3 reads TGTGCCAGCTCATTACTAGGGGACACGAACACTGAAGCTTTCTTT. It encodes CASSLLGDTNTEAFF.